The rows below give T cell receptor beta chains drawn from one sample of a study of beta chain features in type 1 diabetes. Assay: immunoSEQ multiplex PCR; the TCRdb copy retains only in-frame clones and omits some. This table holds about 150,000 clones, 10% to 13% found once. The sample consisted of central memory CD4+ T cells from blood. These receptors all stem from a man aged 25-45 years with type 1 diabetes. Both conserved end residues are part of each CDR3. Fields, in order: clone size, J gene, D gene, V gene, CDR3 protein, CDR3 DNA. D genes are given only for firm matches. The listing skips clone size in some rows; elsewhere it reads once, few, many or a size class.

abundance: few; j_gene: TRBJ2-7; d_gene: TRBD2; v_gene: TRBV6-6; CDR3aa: CASRPGTSGYYEQYF; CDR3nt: TGTGCCAGCAGACCAGGGACTAGCGGATACTACGAGCAGTACTTC
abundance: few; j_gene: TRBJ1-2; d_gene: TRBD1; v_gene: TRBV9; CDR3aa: CASSVGQGDGYTF; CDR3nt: TGTGCCAGCAGCGTAGGACAGGGGGATGGCTACACCTTC
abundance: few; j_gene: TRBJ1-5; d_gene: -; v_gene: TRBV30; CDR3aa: CAWSVLETQPQHF; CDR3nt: TGTGCCTGGAGTGTACTGGAGACTCAGCCCCAGCATTTT
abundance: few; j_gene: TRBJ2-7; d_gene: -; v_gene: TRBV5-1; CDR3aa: CASSLGSVSYEQYF; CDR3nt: TGCGCCAGCAGCTTGGGTAGCGTCTCCTACGAGCAGTACTTC
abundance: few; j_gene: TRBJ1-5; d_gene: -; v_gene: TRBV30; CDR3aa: CAWSRGGLQPQHF; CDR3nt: TGTGCCTGGAGCCGGGGGGGGCTTCAGCCCCAGCATTTT
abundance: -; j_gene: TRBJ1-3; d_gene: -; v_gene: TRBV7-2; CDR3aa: CASSLGRFSGNTIYF; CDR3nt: TGTGCCAGCAGCTTAGGGCGGTTCTCTGGAAACACCATATATTTT
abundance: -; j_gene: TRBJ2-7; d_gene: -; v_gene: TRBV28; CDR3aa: CASSRLNYEQYF; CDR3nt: TGTGCCAGCAGTCGACTTAACTACGAGCAGTACTTC
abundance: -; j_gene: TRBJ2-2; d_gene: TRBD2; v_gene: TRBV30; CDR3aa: CAWSQGTSGRGELFF; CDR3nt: TGTGCCTGGAGCCAAGGGACTAGCGGGAGGGGGGAGCTGTTTTTT
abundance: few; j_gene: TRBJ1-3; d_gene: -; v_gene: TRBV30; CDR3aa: CAWTRTQSGNTIYF; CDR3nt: TGTGCCTGGACCCGTACCCAGTCTGGAAACACCATATATTTT
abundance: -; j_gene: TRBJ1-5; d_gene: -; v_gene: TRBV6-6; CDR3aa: CASKEVNQPQHF; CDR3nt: TGTGCCAGCAAGGAGGTCAATCAGCCCCAGCATTTT
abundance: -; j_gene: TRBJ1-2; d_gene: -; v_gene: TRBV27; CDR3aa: CASSLNSLNYGYTF; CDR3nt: TGTGCCAGCAGTTTGAACAGTCTGAACTATGGCTACACCTTC
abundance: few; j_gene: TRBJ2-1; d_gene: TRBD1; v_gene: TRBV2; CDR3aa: CASSVTGTGDEQFF; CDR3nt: TGTGCCAGCAGTGTCACCGGGACAGGGGATGAGCAGTTCTTC
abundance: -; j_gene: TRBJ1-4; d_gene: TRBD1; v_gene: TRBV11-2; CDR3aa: CASSLQGSLNEKLFF; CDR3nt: TGTGCCAGCAGCCTACAGGGGTCCCTTAATGAAAAACTGTTTTTT
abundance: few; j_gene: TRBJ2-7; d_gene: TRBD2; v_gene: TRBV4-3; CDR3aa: CASSLRHGGSYEQYF; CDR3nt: TGCGCCAGCAGCCTACGTCACGGGGGGTCCTACGAGCAGTACTTC
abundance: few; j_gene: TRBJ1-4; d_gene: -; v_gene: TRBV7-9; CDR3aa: CASSEGVSNEKLFF; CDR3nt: TGTGCCAGCAGCGAGGGAGTCTCTAATGAAAAACTGTTTTTT
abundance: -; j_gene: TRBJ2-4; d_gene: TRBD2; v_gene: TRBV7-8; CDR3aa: CASSLGREGIQYF; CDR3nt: TGTGCCAGCAGCTTAGGCAGGGAGGGCATTCAGTACTTC
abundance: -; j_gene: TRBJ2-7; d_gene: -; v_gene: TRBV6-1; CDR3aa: CASSDWGDKDEQYF; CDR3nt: TGTGCCAGCAGTGATTGGGGGGATAAGGACGAGCAGTACTTC
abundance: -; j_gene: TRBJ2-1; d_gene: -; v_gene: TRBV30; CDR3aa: CAWVEGYNEQFF; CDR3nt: TGTGCCTGGGTAGAGGGCTACAATGAGCAGTTCTTC
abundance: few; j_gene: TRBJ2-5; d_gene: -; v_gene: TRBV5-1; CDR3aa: CASSLAGLEETQYF; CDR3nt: TGCGCCAGCAGCTTGGCAGGGCTAGAGGAGACCCAGTACTTC
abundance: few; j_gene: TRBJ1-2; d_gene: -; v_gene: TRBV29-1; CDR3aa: CSAGNGAEPSGYTF; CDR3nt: TGCAGCGCCGGTAATGGGGCAGAGCCCTCCGGCTACACCTTC
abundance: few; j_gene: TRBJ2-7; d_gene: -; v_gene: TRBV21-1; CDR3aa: CASRPRAGGTKAMHEQYF; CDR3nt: TGTGCCAGCCGTCCCCGGGCGGGAGGAACTAAGGCGATGCACGAGCAGTACTTC
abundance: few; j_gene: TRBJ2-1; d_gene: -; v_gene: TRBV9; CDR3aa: CASSVDGDSLYNEQFF; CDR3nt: TGTGCCAGCAGCGTAGACGGGGATTCCCTCTACAATGAGCAGTTCTTC
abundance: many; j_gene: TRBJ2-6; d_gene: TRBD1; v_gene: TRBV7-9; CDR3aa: CASSQGQVKANVLTF; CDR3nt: TGTGCCAGCAGCCAGGGACAGGTCAAGGCCAACGTCCTGACTTTC
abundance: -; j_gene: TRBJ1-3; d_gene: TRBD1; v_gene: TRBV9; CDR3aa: CASSEDRVAGNTIYF; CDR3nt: TGTGCCAGCAGCGAGGACAGGGTTGCTGGAAACACCATATATTTT
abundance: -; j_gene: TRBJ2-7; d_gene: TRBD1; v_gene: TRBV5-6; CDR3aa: CASSSGTGGAKQYF; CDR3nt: TGTGCCAGCAGCTCCGGGACAGGGGGCGCGAAACAGTACTTC
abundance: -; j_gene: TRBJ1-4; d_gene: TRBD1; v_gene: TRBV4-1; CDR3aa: CASTPSGTGREKLFF; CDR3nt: TGCGCCAGCACCCCGTCCGGGACAGGGCGTGAAAAACTGTTTTTT
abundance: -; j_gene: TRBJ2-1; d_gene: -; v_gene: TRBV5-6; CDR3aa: CASSLGGRGNEQFF; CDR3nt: TGTGCCAGCAGTTTGGGGGGCCGAGGCAATGAGCAGTTCTTC
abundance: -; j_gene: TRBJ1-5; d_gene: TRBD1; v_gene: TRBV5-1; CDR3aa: CASSLGIGGSYQPQHF; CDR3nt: TGCGCCAGCAGCTTGGGTATAGGGGGCAGTTATCAGCCCCAGCATTTT
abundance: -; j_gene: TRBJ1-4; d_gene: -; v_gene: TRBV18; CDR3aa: CASSPPKEEGEKLFF; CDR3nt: TGTGCCAGCTCACCCCCGAAGGAGGAAGGTGAAAAACTGTTTTTT
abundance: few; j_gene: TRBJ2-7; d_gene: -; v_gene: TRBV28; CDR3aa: CASNSGFPYEQYF; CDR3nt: TGTGCCAGCAACTCAGGGTTTCCCTACGAGCAGTACTTC
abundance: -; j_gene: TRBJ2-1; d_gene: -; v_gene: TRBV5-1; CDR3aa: CASSLSATSSYNEQFF; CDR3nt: TGCGCCAGCAGCTTGTCCGCCACCAGCTCCTACAATGAGCAGTTCTTC
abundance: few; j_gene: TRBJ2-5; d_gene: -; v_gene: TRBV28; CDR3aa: CASSLGLAETQYF; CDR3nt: TGTGCCAGCAGTTTAGGTCTAGCTGAGACCCAGTACTTC
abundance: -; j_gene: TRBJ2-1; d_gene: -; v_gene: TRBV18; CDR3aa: CASSPPQDNEQFF; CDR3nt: TGTGCCAGCTCACCACCCCAGGACAATGAGCAGTTCTTC
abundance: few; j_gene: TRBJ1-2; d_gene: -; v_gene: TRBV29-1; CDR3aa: CSVDAPTNYGYTF; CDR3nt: TGCAGCGTTGATGCACCTACTAACTATGGCTACACCTTC
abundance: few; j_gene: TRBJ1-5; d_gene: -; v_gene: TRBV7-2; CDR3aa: CASSTETGQPQHF; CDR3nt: TGTGCCAGCAGCACAGAAACAGGCCAGCCCCAGCATTTT
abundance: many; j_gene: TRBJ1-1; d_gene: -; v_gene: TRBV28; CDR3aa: CASSLWTVMEAFF; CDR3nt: TGTGCCAGCAGTTTATGGACAGTGATGGAAGCTTTCTTT
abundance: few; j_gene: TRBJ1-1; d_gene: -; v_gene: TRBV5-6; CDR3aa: CASSWEGVNTEAFF; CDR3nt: TGTGCCAGCAGTTGGGAGGGAGTGAACACTGAAGCTTTCTTT
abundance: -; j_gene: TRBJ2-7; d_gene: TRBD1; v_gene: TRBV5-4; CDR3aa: CASRLEGTGAREQYF; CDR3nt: TGTGCCAGCAGACTCGAAGGGACAGGGGCGAGGGAGCAGTACTTC
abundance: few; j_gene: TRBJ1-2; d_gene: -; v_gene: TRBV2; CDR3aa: CASSRQYGYTF; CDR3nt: TGTGCCAGCAGTCGACAGTATGGCTACACCTTC
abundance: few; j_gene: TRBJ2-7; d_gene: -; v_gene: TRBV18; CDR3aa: CASSPSSQHTYEQYF; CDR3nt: TGTGCCAGCTCACCTTCGTCACAACACACCTACGAGCAGTACTTC
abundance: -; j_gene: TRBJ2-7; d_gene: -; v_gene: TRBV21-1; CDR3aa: CASSKVTSGTYEQYF; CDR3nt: TGTGCCAGCAGCAAAGTGACTAGCGGAACCTACGAGCAGTACTTC
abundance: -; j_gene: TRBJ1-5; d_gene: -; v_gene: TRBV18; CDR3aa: CASSPGANQPQHF; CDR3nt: TGTGCCAGCTCACCGGGAGCGAATCAGCCCCAGCATTTT
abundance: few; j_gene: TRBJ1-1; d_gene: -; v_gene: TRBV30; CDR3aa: CACRPGSLNTEAFF; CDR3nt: TGTGCCTGTAGACCCGGGAGCTTGAACACTGAAGCTTTCTTT
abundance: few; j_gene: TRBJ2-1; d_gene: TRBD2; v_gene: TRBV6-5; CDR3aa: CASSYGTSGDNEQFF; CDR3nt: TGTGCCAGCAGTTACGGGACTAGCGGGGACAATGAGCAGTTCTTC
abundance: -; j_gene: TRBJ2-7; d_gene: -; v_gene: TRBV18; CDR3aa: CASSPPSRPYEQYF; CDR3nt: TGTGCCAGCTCACCACCGTCCAGGCCCTACGAGCAGTACTTC
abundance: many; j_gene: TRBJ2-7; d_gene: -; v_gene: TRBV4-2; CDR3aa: CASSQSQESYEQYF; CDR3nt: TGTGCCAGCAGCCAATCACAGGAGTCCTACGAGCAGTACTTC
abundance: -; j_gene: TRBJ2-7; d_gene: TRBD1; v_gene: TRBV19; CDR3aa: CASSTSRQGPYEQYF; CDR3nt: TGTGCCAGTAGTACTTCCCGACAGGGCCCCTACGAGCAGTACTTC
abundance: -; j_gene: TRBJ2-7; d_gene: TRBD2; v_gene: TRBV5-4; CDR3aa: CASSRDGGEQYF; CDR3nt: TGTGCCAGCAGTCGGGACGGGGGGGAGCAGTACTTC
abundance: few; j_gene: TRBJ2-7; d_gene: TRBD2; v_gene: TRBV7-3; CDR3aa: CASSLGLAASTYEQYF; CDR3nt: TGTGCCAGCAGCCTTGGACTAGCGGCAAGTACCTACGAGCAGTACTTC